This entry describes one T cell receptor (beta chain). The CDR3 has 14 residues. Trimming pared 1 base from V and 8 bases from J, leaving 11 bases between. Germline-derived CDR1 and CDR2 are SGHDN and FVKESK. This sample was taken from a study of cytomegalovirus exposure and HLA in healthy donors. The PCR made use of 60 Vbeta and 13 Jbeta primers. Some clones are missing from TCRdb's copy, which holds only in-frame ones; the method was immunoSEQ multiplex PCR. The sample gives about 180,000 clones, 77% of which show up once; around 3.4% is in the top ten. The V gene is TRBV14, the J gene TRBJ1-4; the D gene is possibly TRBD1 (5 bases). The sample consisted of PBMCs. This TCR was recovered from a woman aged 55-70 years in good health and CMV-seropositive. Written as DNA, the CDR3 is TGTGCCAGCAGCCAAGTCGGGGGAGGCGAAAAACTGTTTTTT. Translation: CASSQVGGGEKLFF.